These 32 T cell receptor beta chains share one sample of origin, sequenced in a study of blood T cell repertoires in COVID-19. The protocol was immunoSEQ multiplex PCR, while the TCRdb copy is restricted to in-frame clones and leaves out a portion. The profile shows approximately 470,000 clones, around 90% of them singletons. Sequenced material: PBMCs or T cells enriched from blood (not recorded which). These receptors were obtained from a woman between 18 and 29 years old who had recovered from COVID-19.

This chain uses TRBV19 with TRBJ2-3; D is perhaps TRBD2 (5 bases). Germline CDR1 reads LNHDA; CDR2 reads SQIVND (reference sequence). The length of the CDR3 is 15 residues. V lost 5 bases and J lost 1, with 13 bases in between. CDR3 sequence: CASSLTGIGTDTQYF. CDR3 nucleotides: TGTGCCAGTAGTTTAACCGGGATCGGCACAGATACGCAGTATTTT.

The J gene is TRBJ1-4, the V gene TRBV10-3; D is unclear. This CDR3 has 14 amino acids. Deletions cut 6 bases from V and 0 bases from J, with 8 bases between. Per germline, CDR1 ENHRY and CDR2 SYGVKD. CDR3 sequence (DNA): TGTGCCATCAGAGCTTCTACAACTAATGAAAAACTGTTTTTT. It is translated as CAIRASTTNEKLFF.

V is TRBV29-1 and J is TRBJ2-5, with 9 bases fitting TRBD1. The V segment lost 7 bases and the J segment 2 bases; nucleotides outside the gene matches: 20. The CDR3 sequence is 18 residues long. Germline V gene sequence: CDR1 SQVTM, CDR2 ANQGSEA. CDR3 sequence (DNA): TGCAGCGCCGGCTCTGGAACGGGGGACAGGGTGGCACAAGAGACCCAGTACTTC. Its translation is CSAGSGTGDRVAQETQYF.

The V and J genes are TRBV7-2 and TRBJ1-2, with 8 bases identical to TRBD1. Trimming took 5 bases from V and 8 from J; bases not matched to a gene: 10. The CDR3 has 14 amino acids. Looked up from germline, CDR1 is SGHTA and CDR2 is FQGNSA. The CDR3 region has the DNA TGTGCCAGCAGCCAGTGGACAGGGTCTTTCGGCTACACCTTC. This gives the protein CASSQWTGSFGYTF.

This clone appeared once. This chain joins TRBV2 and TRBJ1-6; D is unresolved. This CDR3 has 16 amino acids. V was trimmed by 5 bases and J by 0 bases, leaving 11 bases between them. Germline V lookup: CDR1 SNHLY, CDR2 FYNNEI. The CDR3 loop is CASSPQISSYNSPLHF. CDR3 bases: TGTGCCAGCAGTCCACAGATTAGCTCCTATAATTCACCCCTCCACTTT.

The chain uses TRBV19 and TRBJ1-1, with D unclear. Trimming stripped 7 bases from V and 4 bases from J, with 13 bases between. CDR1 and CDR2 from the germline V gene are LNHDA and SQIVND (reference sequence). The CDR3 spans 13 residues. CDR3 loop: CASTLLEATEAFF. As DNA, the CDR3 is TGTGCCAGTACCCTCCTCGAGGCCACTGAAGCTTTCTTT.

The rearrangement joins TRBV2 to TRBJ1-5, with a tentative D call TRBD1 (5 bases). Germline V CDR1 and CDR2: SNHLY, FYNNEI. The CDR3 totals 13 residues. Trimming stripped 6 bases from V and 2 bases from J, with 8 bases between. For the CDR3, the DNA is TGTGCCAGCAGACAGGTCGGCAATCAGCCCCAGCATTTT. Translated, it gives CASRQVGNQPQHF.

The V call is TRBV9, the J call TRBJ2-2; 9 bases align to TRBD2. This CDR3 has 16 amino acids. In germline, CDR1 is SGDLS, CDR2 YYNGEE. The trim removed 6 bases at V and 4 bases at J, leaving 10 bases unmatched. The DNA for the CDR3 is TGTGCCAGCACCCCGTTAGCGGGGGACCCCACCGGGGAGCTGTTTTTT. Its translation: CASTPLAGDPTGELFF.

The chain recombines TRBV15 with TRBJ1-1; maybe TRBD1 (5 bases). Per the germline V gene, CDR1 is LNHNV and CDR2 is YYDKDF (reference sequence). This CDR3 comprises 12 residues. The V gene lost 1 base and the J gene lost 6 bases, with 6 bases spanning the gap. This CDR3 is CATSRAGAEAFF. The CDR3 DNA reads as TGTGCCACCAGCAGAGCGGGGGCTGAAGCTTTCTTT.

V gene TRBV15 combines with J gene TRBJ2-3; 7 nucleotides match TRBD2. Germline V gives CDR1 LNHNV, CDR2 YYDKDF (reference sequence). The CDR3 consists of 12 residues. The trim removed 11 bases at V and 6 bases at J, leaving 8 bases unmatched. CDR3 bases: TGTGCCTTGGGGCGGGGGAGGGATACGCAGTATTTT. As protein: CALGRGRDTQYF.

This clone was detected once. This chain links TRBV10-1 with TRBJ2-7; possible D gene TRBD2, 6 bases. Trimming pared 4 bases from V and 4 bases from J, leaving 11 bases between. This CDR3 contains 13 residues. Germline CDR1 is WNHNN and CDR2 is SYGVQD (reference sequence). CDR3 protein: CASSAQSGYEQYF. The CDR3 DNA is TGCGCCAGCAGTGCGCAAAGCGGGTACGAGCAGTACTTC.

On this clone itself: The same CDR3 is also encoded by other DNA sequences in this sample. The chain combines TRBV29-1 with TRBJ1-2; no definite D call. The CDR3 contains 11 residues. Trimming removed 4 bases at V and 2 bases at J, with 5 bases between. From germline, CDR1 is SQVTM and CDR2 ANQGSEA. Here the CDR3 reads CSVVENYGYTF. The CDR3 region has the DNA TGCAGCGTTGTGGAGAACTATGGCTACACCTTC. Supplemented by reference TRBV29-1 and TRBJ1-2, the full variable domain reads SAVISQKPSRDICQRGTSLTIQCQVDSQVTMMFWYRQQPGQSLTLIATANQGSEATYESGFVIDKFPISRPNLTFSTLTVSNMSPEDSSIYLCSVVENYGYTFGSGTRLTVV.

The rearrangement links TRBV12-3 or TRBV12-4 to TRBJ1-5, with a weak D call TRBD1 (5 bases). Deletions cut 1 base from V and 8 bases from J, with 9 bases between. The CDR3 loop spans 13 amino acids. The CDR3 is CASSLGTRKPQHF. The CDR3 coding sequence is TGTGCCAGCAGTTTAGGGACACGTAAGCCCCAGCATTTT.

This clone was counted only a few times. The chain links TRBV2 to TRBJ2-7; TRBD1 might be the D (6 bases). Germline V gene data show CDR1 as SNHLY and CDR2 as FYNNEI. The CDR3 consists of 14 residues. The V end lost 6 bases, the J end lost 2 bases, and 14 bases lay between the germline ends. CDR3 nucleotides: TGTGCCAGCAGGAGGGACACCGGTGCCTACGAGCAGTACTTC. It encodes CASRRDTGAYEQYF.

This chain connects TRBV11-2 to TRBJ1-1; no firm D call. V shed 8 bases and J shed 5 bases, with 18 bases lying between them. There are 14 residues in the CDR3. Germline CDR1 SGHAT, CDR2 FQNNGV. This CDR3 reads CASGQLGRGTEAFF. The CDR3 region has the DNA TGTGCCAGCGGCCAATTAGGCCGAGGGACTGAAGCTTTCTTT.

V and J are TRBV4-1 and TRBJ1-1, with D hard to call. Germline loops: CDR1 MGHRA, CDR2 YSYEKL. The CDR3 runs to 16 residues. Trimming pared 4 bases from V and 0 bases from J, leaving 15 bases between. In nucleotides, the CDR3 is TGCGCCAGCAGCCCAGCAGGCCGCAGCCTGAACACTGAAGCTTTCTTT. Protein: CASSPAGRSLNTEAFF.

The rearrangement joins TRBV30 to TRBJ1-1; D uncertain. V lost 4 bases and J 5 bases, leaving 17 bases between the germline ends. Germline V gives CDR1 GTSNPN, CDR2 SVGIG (reference sequence). The CDR3 extends over 14 amino acids. This CDR3 is CAWKMSGVRTEAFF. DNA of the CDR3: TGTGCCTGGAAAATGAGCGGGGTTCGAACTGAAGCTTTCTTT.

This sequence joins TRBV14 and TRBJ2-5; possible D gene TRBD1, 6 bases. Germline V gene data show CDR1 as SGHDN and CDR2 as FVKESK. This CDR3 spans 17 amino acids. With 2 bases removed from V and 3 bases from J, the gap between germline ends came to 19 bases. The DNA for the CDR3 is TGTGCCAGCAGCCAACGGCCAGGGGAAGGAAGGGAAGAGACCCAGTACTTC. Translation: CASSQRPGEGREETQYF.

This clone was recorded only once. At the DNA level, this CDR3 is encoded by other sequences in the same sample as well. The chain recombines TRBV5-1 with TRBJ1-1; D not certain. CDR3 length: 15 residues. V was cut by 0 bases and J by 1 base, with 10 bases left in between. The germline gives CDR1 SGHRS, CDR2 YFSETQ. The CDR3 loop reads CASSLEPNANTEAFF. The DNA of the CDR3 is TGCGCCAGCAGCTTGGAGCCAAATGCGAACACTGAAGCTTTCTTT.

CDR3 DNA: TGTGCCAGTAGTATTGGTAGCGGGGGGCATCAAGAGACCCAGTACTTC. This encodes CASSIGSGGHQETQYF. This sequence joins TRBV19 and TRBJ2-5, with 10 bases fitting TRBD2. Germline V gene data show CDR1 as LNHDA and CDR2 as SQIVND (reference sequence). After removal of 3 bases from V and 2 bases from J, the junction contained 6 bases not matched to a gene. The CDR3 is 16 amino acids.

The chain uses TRBV5-1 and TRBJ1-1; 10 bases map to TRBD1. J lost 7 bases, V lost 4 bases, and 7 bases had no gene match. In germline, CDR1 is SGHRS, CDR2 YFSETQ. This CDR3 comprises 14 residues. For the CDR3, the DNA is TGCGCCAGCAGCCCCGGGACAGGGGAGTTTGAAGCTTTCTTT. The encoded protein is CASSPGTGEFEAFF.

Regarding this clone: Other nucleotide sequences in the sample specify the same CDR3. The gene calls are TRBV6-1 and TRBJ2-3, with D maybe TRBD1 (6 bases). Germline V gives CDR1 MNHNS, CDR2 SASEGT. The CDR3 length is 15 residues. V was trimmed by 1 base and J by 0 bases, leaving 8 bases between them. The CDR3 protein is CASSEGTGSTDTQYF. The CDR3, as DNA: TGTGCCAGCAGTGAAGGAACAGGGAGCACAGATACGCAGTATTTT.

The chain employs TRBV12-3 or TRBV12-4 and TRBJ1-2; perhaps TRBD1 as D (6 bases). This CDR3 is 12 amino acids long. The V end was cut by 4 bases, the J end by 10 bases, with 13 bases between. For the CDR3, the DNA is TGTGCCAGCAGTTACCAGGGGTACGACTACACCTTC. It specifies CASSYQGYDYTF.

This chain links TRBV5-1 with TRBJ2-3; 8 bases line up with TRBD2. The CDR3 covers 16 residues. Trimming took 0 bases from V and 2 from J; bases not matched to a gene: 5. Germline-derived CDR1 and CDR2 are SGHRS and YFSETQ. The CDR3 loop reads CASSLAGGADTDTQYF. CDR3 DNA: TGCGCCAGCAGCTTGGCCGGGGGGGCCGACACAGATACGCAGTATTTT.

J is TRBJ1-1 and V is TRBV5-1; the D is unclear. The length of the CDR3 is 15 residues. With 0 bases removed from V and 0 bases from J, the gap between germline ends came to 9 bases. The germline V gene has CDR1 SGHRS and CDR2 YFSETQ. CDR3 loop: CASSLDPRVNTEAFF. The CDR3 DNA is TGCGCCAGCAGCTTGGACCCGAGGGTGAACACTGAAGCTTTCTTT.

This chain joins TRBV2 and TRBJ2-1; TRBD2 aligns across 11 bases. J was trimmed by 8 bases and V by 7 bases; bases with no gene match: 7. The CDR3 is 14 residues long. In germline, CDR1 is SNHLY, CDR2 FYNNEI. The CDR3 nucleotides read TGTGCCAGCAAGCTAGCGGGGGGTTTCGATGAGCAGTTCTTC. It is translated as CASKLAGGFDEQFF. The full variable domain, completed using reference TRBV2 and TRBJ2-1, is EPEVTQTPSHQVTQMGQEVILRCVPISNHLYFYWYRQILGQKVEFLVSFYNNEISEKSEIFDDQFSVERPDGSNFTLKIRSTKLEDSAMYFCASKLAGGFDEQFFGPGTRLTVL.

In regard to this clone: The same CDR3 can be traced to other DNA sequences in this sample. V gene TRBV5-4 combines with J gene TRBJ1-1, with D possibly being TRBD1 (6 bases). Per the germline V gene, CDR1 is SGHNT and CDR2 is YYREEE (reference sequence). The CDR3 sequence is 13 residues long. Trimming left V 2 bases short and J 5 bases short, with 10 bases between. The CDR3 spells CASSLQGGTEAFF. CDR3 bases: TGTGCCAGCAGCTTACAGGGTGGGACTGAAGCTTTCTTT.

The chain couples TRBV30 to TRBJ1-6; D not certain. Germline V CDR1 and CDR2: GTSNPN, SVGIG (reference sequence). V dropped 4 bases and J dropped 7 bases, with 11 bases sitting between them. This CDR3 region has 13 residues. CDR3 protein: CAWMRGRNSPLHF. The CDR3, as DNA: TGTGCCTGGATGCGAGGGAGGAATTCACCCCTCCACTTT.

This clone occurred once. The V and J genes are TRBV2 and TRBJ2-7, with TRBD2 as a possible D gene (7 bases). Deletions cut 3 bases from V and 10 bases from J, with 16 bases between. The germline gives CDR1 SNHLY, CDR2 FYNNEI. CDR3 length equals 13 residues. The CDR3 sequence is CASSEYGGRKQYF. CDR3 in DNA: TGTGCCAGCAGTGAGTACGGGGGGCGTAAACAGTACTTC.

The chain recombines TRBV4-2 with TRBJ1-6; D unclear. From germline, CDR1 is LGHNA and CDR2 YNFKEQ. The CDR3 spans 14 residues. V dropped 0 bases and J dropped 12 bases, with 12 bases sitting between them. The CDR3 spells CASSQDYGAGPLHF. The CDR3 DNA follows: TGTGCCAGCAGCCAAGATTATGGCGCAGGACCCCTCCACTTT.

The chain employs TRBV5-6 and TRBJ2-7; D unresolved. Trimming took off 5 bases at V and 2 bases at J, with 11 bases between the two ends. The CDR3 spans 13 residues. CDR1 is SGHDT and CDR2 is YYEEEE in the germline V gene. The CDR3 nucleotides are TGTGCCAGCAGTTACTCCGCGACCTACGAGCAGTACTTC. Encoded protein: CASSYSATYEQYF.

The V call is TRBV19, the J call TRBJ1-5, with 8 bases fitting TRBD1. The CDR3 spans 15 residues. Trimming cost V 9 bases and J 2 bases; bases outside gene matches: 9. Germline V gene sequence: CDR1 LNHDA, CDR2 SQIVND (reference sequence). The chain's CDR3 is CASSAGGAGNQPQHF. The CDR3 DNA follows: TGTGCCAGCTCGGCAGGGGGCGCCGGCAATCAGCCCCAGCATTTT.